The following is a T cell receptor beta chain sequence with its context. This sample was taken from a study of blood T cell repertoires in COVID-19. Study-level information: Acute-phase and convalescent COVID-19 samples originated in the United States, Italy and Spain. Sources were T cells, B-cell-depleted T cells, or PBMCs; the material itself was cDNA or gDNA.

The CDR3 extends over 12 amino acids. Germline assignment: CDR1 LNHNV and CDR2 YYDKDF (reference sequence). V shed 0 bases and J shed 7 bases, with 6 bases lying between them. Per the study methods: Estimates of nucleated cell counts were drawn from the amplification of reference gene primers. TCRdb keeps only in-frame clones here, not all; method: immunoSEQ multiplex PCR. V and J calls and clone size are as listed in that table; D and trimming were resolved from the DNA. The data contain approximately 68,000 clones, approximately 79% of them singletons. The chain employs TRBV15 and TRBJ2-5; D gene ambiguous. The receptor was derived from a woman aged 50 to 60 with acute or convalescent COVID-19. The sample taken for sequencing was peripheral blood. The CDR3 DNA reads TGTGCCACCAGCAGAGAGCGCCTGACCCAGTACTTC. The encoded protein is CATSRERLTQYF.